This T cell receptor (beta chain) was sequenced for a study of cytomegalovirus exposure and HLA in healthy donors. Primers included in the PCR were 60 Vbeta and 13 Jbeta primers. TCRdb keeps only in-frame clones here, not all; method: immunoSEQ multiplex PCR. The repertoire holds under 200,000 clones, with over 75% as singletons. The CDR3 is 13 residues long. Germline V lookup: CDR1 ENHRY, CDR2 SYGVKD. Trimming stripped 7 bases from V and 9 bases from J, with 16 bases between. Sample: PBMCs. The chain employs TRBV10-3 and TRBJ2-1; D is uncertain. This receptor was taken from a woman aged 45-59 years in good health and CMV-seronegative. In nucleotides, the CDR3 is TGTGCCATCATGAGTCCCAAAAACGGTGAGCAGTTCTTC. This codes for CAIMSPKNGEQFF.